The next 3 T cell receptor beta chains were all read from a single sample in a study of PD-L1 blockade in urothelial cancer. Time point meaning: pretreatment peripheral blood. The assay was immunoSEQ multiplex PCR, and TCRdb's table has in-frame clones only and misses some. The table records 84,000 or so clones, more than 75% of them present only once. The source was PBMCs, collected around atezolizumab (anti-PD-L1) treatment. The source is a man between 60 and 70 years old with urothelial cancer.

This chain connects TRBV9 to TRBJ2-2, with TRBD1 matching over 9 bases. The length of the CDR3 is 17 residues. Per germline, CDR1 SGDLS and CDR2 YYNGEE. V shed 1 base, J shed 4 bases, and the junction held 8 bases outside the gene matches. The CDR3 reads CASSVILGQGITGELFF. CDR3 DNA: TGTGCCAGCAGCGTAATATTAGGACAGGGGATCACCGGGGAGCTGTTTTTT.

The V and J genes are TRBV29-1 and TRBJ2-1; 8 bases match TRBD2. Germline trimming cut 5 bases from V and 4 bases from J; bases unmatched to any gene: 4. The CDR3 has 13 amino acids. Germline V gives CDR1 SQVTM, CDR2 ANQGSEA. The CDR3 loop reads CSVKVAGYNEQFF. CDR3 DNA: TGCAGCGTTAAAGTAGCGGGATACAATGAGCAGTTCTTC.

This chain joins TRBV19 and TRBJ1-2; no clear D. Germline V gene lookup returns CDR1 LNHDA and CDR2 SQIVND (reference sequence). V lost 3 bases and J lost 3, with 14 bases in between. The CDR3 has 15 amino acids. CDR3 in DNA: TGTGCCAGTAGTATGTTATTAGGGAGCGACTATGGCTACACCTTC. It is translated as CASSMLLGSDYGYTF.